This T cell receptor (beta chain) emerged from a study of glioma-infiltrating T cells after dendritic cell vaccination. Sequencing was performed with immunoSEQ multiplex PCR; in TCRdb, only in-frame clones are kept and a portion is missing. The sample has roughly 87,000 clones, roughly 87% seen once; the top ten hold roughly 6.8%. CDR3 size: 16 residues. V shed 4 bases and J 0 bases; nucleotides not matched to a gene: 4. Germline CDR1 is SGHRS and CDR2 is YFSETQ. Time point given: after dendritic cell vaccination, including at tumor progression/relapse. The origin of this receptor is a human donor with glioblastoma. This chain uses TRBV5-1 with TRBJ2-6; TRBD1 aligns across 7 bases. The sequenced sample was blood, obtained after dendritic cell vaccination. The CDR3 nucleotides read TGCGCCAGCAGCCCTGGGGACAGCTCTGGGGCCAACGTCCTGACTTTC. It codes for CASSPGDSSGANVLTF.